The TCR beta chain described here comes from a study of cytomegalovirus exposure and HLA in healthy donors. Study-wide background: An early data release held 80 million or so unique TCRs from HLA-typed donors.

Regarding the study as a whole: Accurate prediction of HLA-A and HLA-B alleles (for most subjects) was reportedly achieved from TCR beta sequences. A link between a missense DCLRE1C variant and TCR beta V- and J-gene trimming emerged from a later analysis.

Note on this clone: The antigen is undetermined.

In the PCR, 60 Vbeta and 13 Jbeta primers were used. The method was immunoSEQ multiplex PCR; TCRdb's version includes in-frame clones alone and lacks a portion of them. The sample lists 150,000 to 200,000 clones, 75% to 85% seen once, with about 2.3% in the top ten. This TCR was recovered from a woman between 50 and 59 years old in good health and CMV-seronegative. The sample comprised PBMCs.

As DNA, the CDR3 is TGTGCCAGCAGCCAATATAGCGGGAGTCCCAACGAGCAGTACTTC. Translated: CASSQYSGSPNEQYF. This rearrangement joins TRBV5-4 to TRBJ2-7; 9 bases align to TRBD2. CDR1 is SGHNT, CDR2 YYREEE, per germline (reference sequence). The CDR3 is 15 residues long. With V trimmed by 4 bases and J by 5 bases, 10 bases remained unmatched.